These T cell receptor beta chains were read from a single sample in a study of blood T cells in healthy people across ages. TCRdb reprocessed the 5' RACE reads with MiXCR, giving one entry per CDR3 protein. The data hold about 580,000 distinct CDR3 sequences, with roughly 43% observed a single time. Sequenced: blood. The receptors derive from a man older than 75 in good health. Each CDR3 is given with its conserved first and last residue. D genes are given only for firm matches. Clone size is given for some rows only: seen once, a few or many times, or a class if the clone is expanded.

J gene: TRBJ2-1; D gene: .; V gene: TRBV12-3/TRBV12-4; clone size: .; CDR3 DNA: TGTGCCAGCAGCCTAGGTCCGTCCCGTCCGGGTGTAGGGTTCTTC; CDR3 protein: CASSLGPSRPGVGFF
J gene: TRBJ2-7; D gene: TRBD2; V gene: TRBV5-5; clone size: many; CDR3 DNA: TGTGCCAGCAGCTCGGGGACTAGCGGGAGCCACGAGCAGTACTTC; CDR3 protein: CASSSGTSGSHEQYF
J gene: TRBJ1-2; D gene: .; V gene: TRBV3-1; clone size: few; CDR3 DNA: TGTGCCAGCAGCCAAATGGGGACTAACTATGGCTACACCTTC; CDR3 protein: CASSQMGTNYGYTF
J gene: TRBJ2-4; D gene: .; V gene: TRBV3-1; clone size: .; CDR3 DNA: TGTGCCGGCAGCCAAGAAGCCACAGGCATTCAGTACTTC; CDR3 protein: CAGSQEATGIQYF
J gene: TRBJ2-1; D gene: .; V gene: TRBV29-1; clone size: .; CDR3 DNA: TGCAGCGTTGAAGGTTTCGCAGGGGCGAATGAGCAGTTCTTC; CDR3 protein: CSVEGFAGANEQFF
J gene: TRBJ2-3; D gene: .; V gene: TRBV27; clone size: .; CDR3 DNA: TGTGCCAGCAGTTTGCCAGGGGATGTAGATACGCAGTATTTT; CDR3 protein: CASSLPGDVDTQYF
J gene: TRBJ2-5; D gene: TRBD2; V gene: TRBV7-2; clone size: few; CDR3 DNA: TGTGCCAGCAGCTTAGAGGTAGCGGGCACCATCGGAGAGACCCAGTACTTC; CDR3 protein: CASSLEVAGTIGETQYF
J gene: TRBJ2-7; D gene: .; V gene: TRBV7-9; clone size: few; CDR3 DNA: TGTGCCAGCAGCTTAACGGACGGAGAGCAGTACTTC; CDR3 protein: CASSLTDGEQYF
J gene: TRBJ1-5; D gene: .; V gene: TRBV4-3; clone size: few; CDR3 DNA: TGCGCCAGCAGCCAAGTCAGGGTGGATCTTGATAAGGTAGATCAGCCCCAGCATTTT; CDR3 protein: CASSQVRVDLDKVDQPQHF
J gene: TRBJ1-1; D gene: TRBD1; V gene: TRBV9; clone size: .; CDR3 DNA: TGTGCCAGCAGCTCGAGCCGCCGGGGGACAGGATCCACGAACACTGAAGCTTTCTTT; CDR3 protein: CASSSSRRGTGSTNTEAFF
J gene: TRBJ2-7; D gene: TRBD2; V gene: TRBV20-1; clone size: .; CDR3 DNA: TGCAGTGGTCGCGGGGGAAGCTCCTACGAGCAGTACTTC; CDR3 protein: CSGRGGSSYEQYF
J gene: TRBJ2-6; D gene: .; V gene: TRBV6-6; clone size: many; CDR3 DNA: TGTGCCAGCAGTTACGCGCGCTCTGGGGCCAACGTCCTGACTTTC; CDR3 protein: CASSYARSGANVLTF
J gene: TRBJ2-5; D gene: .; V gene: TRBV20-1; clone size: many; CDR3 DNA: TGCAGTGCTAGACCTGGGTGGTTCCAAGAGACCCAGTACTTC; CDR3 protein: CSARPGWFQETQYF
J gene: TRBJ2-2; D gene: .; V gene: TRBV7-3; clone size: .; CDR3 DNA: TGTGCCAGCAACTTAAAGATCGGAGACACCGGGGAGCTGTTTTTT; CDR3 protein: CASNLKIGDTGELFF
J gene: TRBJ1-2; D gene: TRBD1; V gene: TRBV10-3; clone size: many; CDR3 DNA: TGTGCCATCAGTGAGTCGGGACAGGTCTATGGCTACACCTTC; CDR3 protein: CAISESGQVYGYTF
J gene: TRBJ1-1; D gene: TRBD1; V gene: TRBV15; clone size: .; CDR3 DNA: TGTGCCACCAGCAGAGGTGGGACAGGGGGCACTGAAGCTTTCTTT; CDR3 protein: CATSRGGTGGTEAFF
J gene: TRBJ1-2; D gene: TRBD1; V gene: TRBV19; clone size: .; CDR3 DNA: TGTGCCAGTAGTCACAGGGGGCTTAACTATGGCTACACCTTT; CDR3 protein: CASSHRGLNYGYTF
J gene: TRBJ2-5; D gene: TRBD1; V gene: TRBV5-4; clone size: .; CDR3 DNA: TGTGCCAGCAGCTTGGCCAAGGGGGCAGAGACCCAGTACTTC; CDR3 protein: CASSLAKGAETQYF
J gene: TRBJ2-1; D gene: TRBD1; V gene: TRBV7-2; clone size: .; CDR3 DNA: TGTGCCAGCAGCTTAACCCCCCCCAACAGGGGGCTGAGGTACAATGGGCAGTTCTTC; CDR3 protein: CASSLTPPNRGLRYNGQFF
J gene: TRBJ2-3; D gene: .; V gene: TRBV29-1; clone size: .; CDR3 DNA: TGCAGCGTTGTTGACCGGAGCAATCAGCCCCAGTATTTT; CDR3 protein: CSVVDRSNQPQYF
J gene: TRBJ2-1; D gene: TRBD2; V gene: TRBV29-1; clone size: few; CDR3 DNA: TGCAGCGTTGGGGGGGGAGGAGAGGAGCAGTTCTTC; CDR3 protein: CSVGGGGEEQFF
J gene: TRBJ1-6; D gene: .; V gene: TRBV27; clone size: .; CDR3 DNA: TGTGCCACTACGGCGGTTCCCTATAATTCACCCCTCCACTTT; CDR3 protein: CATTAVPYNSPLHF
J gene: TRBJ2-2; D gene: TRBD2; V gene: TRBV20-1; clone size: few; CDR3 DNA: TGCAGTGCTACGGAGGGAGGGTACACCGGGGAGCTGTTTTTT; CDR3 protein: CSATEGGYTGELFF
J gene: TRBJ2-1; D gene: .; V gene: TRBV21-1; clone size: .; CDR3 DNA: TGTGCCAGCAGCAAACCGAGCTACAATGAGCAGTTCTTC; CDR3 protein: CASSKPSYNEQFF
J gene: TRBJ1-5; D gene: .; V gene: TRBV20-1; clone size: many; CDR3 DNA: TGCAGTGCTAGAGATAAAGAGTTACAGCCCCAGCATTTT; CDR3 protein: CSARDKELQPQHF
J gene: TRBJ2-5; D gene: .; V gene: TRBV29-1; clone size: .; CDR3 DNA: TGCAGCGCTGAAGCGGCGGTCAATGAGCAGTACTTC; CDR3 protein: CSAEAAVNEQYF
J gene: TRBJ2-5; D gene: .; V gene: TRBV2; clone size: few; CDR3 DNA: TGTGCCAGCACCCAACGCGGCGACGCAGAGACCCAGTACTTC; CDR3 protein: CASTQRGDAETQYF
J gene: TRBJ2-7; D gene: TRBD2; V gene: TRBV3-1; clone size: .; CDR3 DNA: TGTGCCAGCAGCCTAACTAGCGGCCGTTCTCCTTACGAGCAGTACTTC; CDR3 protein: CASSLTSGRSPYEQYF
J gene: TRBJ2-1; D gene: .; V gene: TRBV12-3/TRBV12-4; clone size: .; CDR3 DNA: TGTGCCAGCAGTTTTGGCACCCTCTCCTACAATGAGCAGTTCTTC; CDR3 protein: CASSFGTLSYNEQFF
J gene: TRBJ2-7; D gene: .; V gene: TRBV6-5; clone size: many; CDR3 DNA: TGTGCCAGCAAAAGGGGGAAGGTGGCAGAGCAGTACTTC; CDR3 protein: CASKRGKVAEQYF
J gene: TRBJ1-1; D gene: .; V gene: TRBV11-2; clone size: once; CDR3 DNA: TGTGCCAGCAGCTTAGATCGGGGGTTAGGGACTGAAGCTTTCTTT; CDR3 protein: CASSLDRGLGTEAFF
J gene: TRBJ2-3; D gene: TRBD1; V gene: TRBV5-1; clone size: .; CDR3 DNA: TGCGCCAGCGGACAGGGTTGGAGCACAGATACGCAGTATTTT; CDR3 protein: CASGQGWSTDTQYF
J gene: TRBJ2-5; D gene: TRBD1; V gene: TRBV7-2; clone size: .; CDR3 DNA: TGTGCCAGCAGCCGGACAGGGTCGCGGTCAGAGACCCAGTACTTC; CDR3 protein: CASSRTGSRSETQYF
J gene: TRBJ2-7; D gene: TRBD2; V gene: TRBV7-2; clone size: few; CDR3 DNA: TGTGCCAGCAGCTTTAGCGGGGGGAACGATGAGCAGTACTTC; CDR3 protein: CASSFSGGNDEQYF
J gene: TRBJ2-7; D gene: .; V gene: TRBV20-1; clone size: .; CDR3 DNA: TGCAGTGCTAGTAAGGACTACTATGGCGAGCAGTACTTC; CDR3 protein: CSASKDYYGEQYF
J gene: TRBJ1-6; D gene: .; V gene: TRBV4-3; clone size: .; CDR3 DNA: TGCGCCAGCAGCCCCGGGACCGACCGCAGGCCCCCCCACTTT; CDR3 protein: CASSPGTDRRPPHF
J gene: TRBJ1-2; D gene: .; V gene: TRBV4-2; clone size: few; CDR3 DNA: TGTGCCAGCAGCCAAGACGTGGGCCGGCGCTACACCTTC; CDR3 protein: CASSQDVGRRYTF
J gene: TRBJ2-5; D gene: TRBD1; V gene: TRBV6-2/TRBV6-3; clone size: .; CDR3 DNA: TGTGCCAGCAGCCCGCAAGCACAGGGGCCAGAGACCCAGTACTTC; CDR3 protein: CASSPQAQGPETQYF
J gene: TRBJ2-5; D gene: .; V gene: TRBV7-2; clone size: .; CDR3 DNA: TGTGCCAGCAGCCTGGGGGGGACATTGCAGTACTTC; CDR3 protein: CASSLGGTLQYF
J gene: TRBJ2-1; D gene: .; V gene: TRBV20-1; clone size: .; CDR3 DNA: TGCAGTGCTAGAGATCTGTTGGCGGGTGAGACCCAGTTCTTC; CDR3 protein: CSARDLLAGETQFF
J gene: TRBJ2-1; D gene: .; V gene: TRBV15; clone size: .; CDR3 DNA: TGTGCCACCAGCGCAAGACTAAACTACGATGAGCAGTTCTTC; CDR3 protein: CATSARLNYDEQFF
J gene: TRBJ1-5; D gene: TRBD1; V gene: TRBV12-3/TRBV12-4; clone size: few; CDR3 DNA: TGTGCCAGCAGCCCGGGACAGAATAGCAATCAGCCCCAGCATTTT; CDR3 protein: CASSPGQNSNQPQHF
J gene: TRBJ2-3; D gene: TRBD2; V gene: TRBV6-5; clone size: many; CDR3 DNA: TGTGCCAGCAGTTACGACTTCGGGGGGACAGATACGCAGTATTTT; CDR3 protein: CASSYDFGGTDTQYF
J gene: TRBJ2-6; D gene: .; V gene: TRBV5-5; clone size: .; CDR3 DNA: TGTGCCAGCAGCCCGGACAGTTTTTTCCAGGCCAACGTCCTGACTTTC; CDR3 protein: CASSPDSFFQANVLTF
J gene: TRBJ1-5; D gene: .; V gene: TRBV2; clone size: .; CDR3 DNA: TGTGCCAGCAGTGTACAGGGACAGCCCCAGCATTTT; CDR3 protein: CASSVQGQPQHF
J gene: TRBJ2-5; D gene: TRBD1; V gene: TRBV2; clone size: .; CDR3 DNA: TGTGCCGTGACAGGGGTCGAACAGGGAGAGACCCAGTACTTC; CDR3 protein: CAVTGVEQGETQYF
J gene: TRBJ2-3; D gene: TRBD1; V gene: TRBV11-2; clone size: .; CDR3 DNA: TGTGCCAGCAGCTCCCGGACAGGGTTATACACAGATACGCAGTATTTT; CDR3 protein: CASSSRTGLYTDTQYF
J gene: TRBJ2-7; D gene: .; V gene: TRBV5-1; clone size: .; CDR3 DNA: TGCGCCAGCAGCGCAAAGGACGGCCTAGGGACCTACGAGCAGTACTTC; CDR3 protein: CASSAKDGLGTYEQYF
J gene: TRBJ2-3; D gene: .; V gene: TRBV25-1; clone size: few; CDR3 DNA: TGTGCCAGCAGTGGTGGGAGCACAGATACGCAGTATTTT; CDR3 protein: CASSGGSTDTQYF
J gene: TRBJ1-6; D gene: TRBD1; V gene: TRBV20-1; clone size: .; CDR3 DNA: TGCAGTGCTAAAGGGACAGGGGGAAACTATAATTCACCCCTCCACTTT; CDR3 protein: CSAKGTGGNYNSPLHF
J gene: TRBJ1-5; D gene: .; V gene: TRBV29-1; clone size: .; CDR3 DNA: TGCAGCGTTGTGGGGAATAGCAATCAGCCCCAGCATTTT; CDR3 protein: CSVVGNSNQPQHF
J gene: TRBJ2-3; D gene: TRBD2; V gene: TRBV5-1; clone size: .; CDR3 DNA: TGCGCCAGCAGCCCTAGCGGGGGTTGGAGCACAGATACGCAGTATTTT; CDR3 protein: CASSPSGGWSTDTQYF
J gene: TRBJ2-7; D gene: .; V gene: TRBV7-9; clone size: .; CDR3 DNA: TGTGCCAGCAGCGAGTCTTCGGTGGGTGGGCAGTACTTC; CDR3 protein: CASSESSVGGQYF
J gene: TRBJ2-7; D gene: TRBD1; V gene: TRBV6-5; clone size: many; CDR3 DNA: TGTGCCAGCAGCTCAGCCATTACAGGGGTTGGCCACGAGCAGTACTTC; CDR3 protein: CASSSAITGVGHEQYF